This record concerns one T cell receptor (beta chain) sequence. Its antigen remains unidentified. Within one base of it there is no much larger clone, and no base qualities were kept. The CDR3 goes from the cysteine to the phenylalanine over 14 residues. This entry keeps only the CDR3 DNA: 42 bases, framed from base 1. The CDR1 and CDR2 encoded by the germline V gene are SNHLY and FYNNEI. The junction carries 8 bases between V and J, which are trimmed by 4 bases and 1 base respectively. TCR CDR3 regions were amplified from genomic DNA by multiplex PCR using the deep immunoSEQ assay. Extracted genomic DNA from each cell subset was spread evenly across all wells of several immunoSEQ 96-well plates, with each plate serving as a replicate. Each replicate PCR for sorted subsets received around 0.2 ug genomic DNA, equal to roughly 30,000 T cell genomes. Purified libraries were quantified with a Qubit 3.0 fluorometer, sized on a Bioanalyzer 2100, and re-quantified with the KAPA Library Quantification kit. Every immunoSEQ 96-well plate was sequenced on a separate single-read 150-cycle Illumina NextSeq 550 flow cell. Concerning the study's data processing: Because the immunoSEQ output held only junctional sequences and lacked quality scores, the filtering could not match the filtering applied to full-length reads. Sequences were annotated with PyIR, a Python wrapper for IgBLAST v1.9, and V/J genes and CDR3 were assigned using IMGT germline references. Reads were removed for weak V/J assignments (E-value above 1e-6), missing CDR3, stop codons, out-of-frame junctions, or ambiguous translated residues. V3J clonotypes were defined by identical inferred V gene, J gene, and CDR3 amino acid sequence. The percentage overlap between two repertoires was calculated by dividing the number of shared unique clonotypes by the size of the smaller repertoire. Repertoire richness was assessed with RTK rarefaction, the Chao1 estimator, and Recon v2.1 estimates of unobserved clonotypes. Generation probabilities for all TCRbeta clonotypes obtained by the gDNA method from several donors were computed using OLGA. TCRdb's version of the immuneACCESS table is confined to in-frame rearrangements and falls short of the full clone set. An unresolved V gene accounts for under half of the shortfall where checked; the remainder is of unknown origin. From that table come the V and J calls and clone size; the DNA was used to work out D and trimming. The sample table lists about 1 million clones, around four fifths of them with a count of one. The ten largest account for approximately 1.5% of the sample.

Healthy HIV-negative adults with no recently reported acute infections or vaccinations were included as donors. Every donor was a Caucasian adult living in Nashville, Tennessee, USA. CD4+ T cells were enriched through magnetic negative selection, after which naive cells were positively selected on CD45RA and the remaining negative fraction served as the memory subset. Blood was collected by leukapheresis, and PBMCs were isolated by Ficoll-Histopaque density gradient centrifugation and then cryopreserved in liquid nitrogen vapor phase. Analytical flow cytometry was used to check the purity and quantity of each magnetically sorted T cell population. Genomic DNA was isolated from each sorted fraction and quantified by UV absorbance on a Nanodrop 2000c. This record belongs to a study of shared clonotypes between healthy human individuals (dated by TCRdb to 2020 to 2021). Describing the broader study: A few men and two women, aged 18 to 49 years, made up the cohort. Each donor's leukapheresis produced roughly between roughly 0.94 and 9.5 billion PBMCs. To estimate repertoire size and how much clonotypes are shared between individuals, the study performed deep sequencing of blood TCR repertoires from about five healthy adults. For each donor, CD4 naive and CD4 memory were each run on three plates, CD8 naive on two plates, and CD8 memory on one plate. To increase sequencing depth and limit assay-specific biases, TCR repertoire library preparation and sequencing were carried out by different laboratories using diverse techniques.

Paper-wide results and their limitations: The genetic and exposure-history diversity represented was limited by the small number of donors. Sharing across a few donors was observed for 4.5% to 6.5% of naive CD4, less than 4% of naive CD8, over 2% of memory CD4, and about 0.38% of memory CD8 clonotypes. Even with the large sequencing depth, rarefaction of the sorted-subset datasets indicated that sequencing was incomplete. Compared with non-shared clonotypes, clonotypes shared by all four sorted-subset donors had higher generation probabilities. Sampling was restricted to blood, and TCR repertoires in tissues likely differ from the TCR repertoires found in blood. Pairwise subsampling indicated that sequencing depth was expected to affect the degree of clonotype sharing among donors. Naive subsets generally had larger estimated clonotype richness than memory subsets.

Recombination connected TRBV2 to TRBJ2-1, and the D gene may be TRBD2, 6 bases matching. This receptor was identified in a young man in good health. Sequencing input: memory CD4+ T cells sorted from blood. The cell subset or site label for this specimen denotes: CD45RA-negative fraction. The CDR3 loop reads CASSAEGSYNEQFF. The nucleotides are TGTGCCAGCAGTGCGGAGGGTTCCTACAATGAGCAGTTCTTC.